Shown below are 20 T cell receptor beta chains from a single sample sequenced in a study of cytotoxic CD8 clonotypes in ibrutinib-treated CLL. Method: immunoSEQ multiplex PCR; TCRdb's copy keeps in-frame clones and lacks some. The data contain fewer than 100,000 clones, more than 70% of them seen just once; the ten biggest clones take up over 5%. Sequences were derived from PBMCs, sampled before ibrutinib treatment. The receptors were gathered from a human donor with chronic lymphocytic leukemia.

This clone has a handful of counts. The chain links TRBV12-5 to TRBJ2-7; the D call may be TRBD1 or TRBD2 (5 bases each). With 3 bases removed from V and 6 bases from J, the gap between germline ends came to 15 bases. Germline loops: CDR1 LGHNT, CDR2 FRNRAP. CDR3 length: 14 residues. CDR3: CASGFGTSDSEQYF. The CDR3 DNA sequence: TGTGCTAGTGGTTTCGGGACCTCCGACTCCGAGCAGTACTTC.

The genes are TRBV5-4 and TRBJ2-7; D remains unclear. The CDR3 has 14 amino acids. The ends were cut back, 4 bases at V and 3 bases at J, with 14 bases in the middle. Per the germline V gene, CDR1 is SGHNT and CDR2 is YYREEE (reference sequence). For the CDR3, the DNA is TGTGCCAGCAGCCCCGAAATGATGAACTACGAGCAGTACTTC. This encodes CASSPEMMNYEQYF. The whole variable domain, filled in from reference TRBV5-4 and TRBJ2-7, reads ETGVTQSPTHLIKTRGQQVTLRCSSQSGHNTVSWYQQALGQGPQFIFQYYREEENGRGNFPPRFSGLQFPNYSSELNVNALELDDSALYLCASSPEMMNYEQYFGPGTRLTVT.

The V call is TRBV5-4, the J call TRBJ2-3; 8 nucleotides align to TRBD2. After removal of 0 bases from V and 4 bases from J, the junction contained 4 bases not matched to a gene. Germline V gene data show CDR1 as SGHNT and CDR2 as YYREEE (reference sequence). The CDR3 consists of 15 residues. This chain's CDR3 is CASSLVTAGADTQYF. The CDR3 DNA reads as TGTGCCAGCAGCTTGGTGACAGCGGGAGCAGATACGCAGTATTTT.

The V call is TRBV27, the J call TRBJ2-1; 7 bases are a match to TRBD2. This CDR3 has 14 residues. Germline CDR1 is MNHEY and CDR2 is SMNVEV (reference sequence). Trimming cost V 3 bases and J 6 bases; bases outside gene matches: 5. This CDR3 is CASSFGGGFNEQFF. CDR3 bases: TGTGCCAGCAGTTTCGGGGGAGGGTTCAATGAGCAGTTCTTC.

The gene calls are TRBV5-4 and TRBJ2-1; 9 positions match TRBD1. Per germline, CDR1 SGHNT and CDR2 YYREEE (reference sequence). The CDR3 extends over 15 amino acids. V shed 3 bases, J shed 7 bases, and the junction held 8 bases outside the gene matches. The CDR3 DNA reads as TGTGCCAGCAGCTACCTCGGGACAGGGTTGAATGAGCAGTTCTTC. As protein: CASSYLGTGLNEQFF.

The CDR3 sequence: CASSDRARGNYEQYF. The CDR3, as DNA: TGTGCCAGCAGTGACCGGGCGAGGGGCAATTACGAGCAGTACTTC. The genes are TRBV6-1 and TRBJ2-7, with D possibly being TRBD1 or TRBD2 (5 bases each). With 3 bases removed from V and 4 bases from J, the gap between germline ends came to 16 bases. The CDR3 extends over 15 amino acids. CDR1 is MNHNS, CDR2 SASEGT, per germline.

The J gene is TRBJ2-2, the V gene TRBV19, with D unresolved. Germline V gene sequence: CDR1 LNHDA, CDR2 SQIVND (reference sequence). V shed 1 base and J shed 6 bases, with 9 bases lying between them. The CDR3 is 14 amino acids. This CDR3 is CASSIVSGSGELFF. CDR3 sequence (DNA): TGTGCCAGTAGTATAGTTTCCGGTTCCGGGGAGCTGTTTTTT.

This clone was found once. The chain employs TRBV29-1 and TRBJ1-2; tentatively, D is TRBD1 (6 bases). Germline V CDR1 and CDR2: SQVTM, ANQGSEA. This CDR3 region has 15 residues. V lost 4 bases to trimming and J lost 4 bases, with 19 bases between them. CDR3: CSVGVVEGGGYGYTF. The DNA for the CDR3 is TGCAGCGTTGGAGTAGTGGAGGGAGGGGGCTATGGCTACACCTTC.

This clone was detected once. This rearrangement joins TRBV4-1 to TRBJ2-5, with D possibly being TRBD2 (6 bases). The CDR3 spans 16 residues. The V gene's germline CDR1 is MGHRA and CDR2 YSYEKL. Trimming took 0 bases from V and 5 from J, leaving 16 bases between them. This CDR3 reads CASSQDTGRTTETQYF. DNA of the CDR3: TGCGCCAGCAGCCAAGATACGGGGAGGACCACCGAGACCCAGTACTTC.

The chain uses TRBV5-4 and TRBJ2-7; 8 bases are shared with TRBD2. The V gene end was trimmed by 4 bases and the J gene end by 0 bases; junction bases not matched to a gene: 3. Germline CDR1 reads SGHNT; CDR2 reads YYREEE (reference sequence). This CDR3 comprises 14 residues. CDR3 loop: CASSRTSHSYEQYF. The CDR3, as DNA: TGTGCCAGCAGCAGGACTAGCCACTCCTACGAGCAGTACTTC.

The CDR3 DNA sequence: TGTGCCAGCAGCCTAGGGGCCAGCCGAGCCTACAATGAGCAGTTCTTC. Translating it yields CASSLGASRAYNEQFF. V and J are TRBV5-4 and TRBJ2-1, with D perhaps TRBD1 (5 bases). The V gene's germline CDR1 is SGHNT and CDR2 YYREEE (reference sequence). The CDR3 extends over 16 amino acids. V was trimmed by 4 bases and J by 2 bases, leaving 16 bases between them.

CDR3 DNA: TGTGCCAGCAGCTTAGTGGGCGGACTAGCTCAAAACACAGATACGCAGTATTTT. This translates into CASSLVGGLAQNTDTQYF. The V and J genes are TRBV7-2 and TRBJ2-3, with 8 bases lining up with TRBD2. The CDR3 runs to 18 residues. Germline CDR1 SGHTA, CDR2 FQGNSA. V was clipped by 1 base and J by 2 bases; unmatched bases: 11.

This clone was observed a few times. The V gene is TRBV27, the J gene TRBJ1-5, with 9 bases that match TRBD1. After removal of 6 bases from V and 1 base from J, the junction contained 4 bases not matched to a gene. Germline V gives CDR1 MNHEY, CDR2 SMNVEV (reference sequence). The CDR3 spans 15 residues. This chain's CDR3 is CASRATGGSNQPQHF. Here the CDR3 DNA reads TGTGCCAGCAGGGCGACAGGGGGAAGCAATCAGCCCCAGCATTTT.

This rearrangement joins TRBV2 to TRBJ2-7; D call uncertain. V lost 3 bases and J 3 bases, leaving 3 bases between the germline ends. The CDR3 has 11 residues. Germline V lookup: CDR1 SNHLY, CDR2 FYNNEI. In DNA, the CDR3 is TGTGCCAGCAGTGATAACTACGAGCAGTACTTC. This codes for CASSDNYEQYF.

V usage is TRBV18 and J usage is TRBJ2-7; D might be TRBD1 (6 bases). V gave up 2 bases and J gave up 5 bases, with 16 bases separating them. This CDR3 has 15 amino acids. Germline assignment: CDR1 KGHSH and CDR2 LQKENI. CDR3 amino acids: CASSPVPQGLDEQYF. DNA for the CDR3: TGTGCCAGCTCACCAGTTCCACAGGGATTGGACGAGCAGTACTTC.

The chain carries TRBV5-4 and TRBJ2-7, with 7 nucleotides matching TRBD2. This CDR3 spans 14 amino acids. Trimming removed 0 bases from V and 5 bases from J; junction bases left unmatched: 5. Looked up from germline, CDR1 is SGHNT and CDR2 is YYREEE (reference sequence). The CDR3 DNA sequence: TGTGCCAGCAGCTTGGCTAGTGGGGGGGACGAGCAGTACTTC. Translating it yields CASSLASGGDEQYF.

This chain uses TRBV11-2 with TRBJ2-5, with TRBD1 matching over 7 bases. This CDR3 has 14 residues. V trimming: 5 bases; J trimming: 5 bases; junction bases outside the gene matches: 8. The germline V gene encodes CDR1 SGHAT and CDR2 FQNNGV. For the CDR3, the DNA is TGTGCCAGCAGCACTATAACAGGGGTTGAGACCCAGTACTTC. This translates into CASSTITGVETQYF.

The rearrangement uses TRBV21-1 and TRBJ1-2; the D call in the table, TRBD1, was not verified against the DNA. TRBV21-1 is marked as a pseudogene. This CDR3 spans 16 amino acids. CDR3 in DNA: TGTGCCAGCAGCAAAGAGACAGGCAGAGCTAACTATGGCTACACCTTC. This gives the protein CASSKETGRANYGYTF.

J is TRBJ1-1 and V is TRBV10-3, with D possibly being TRBD1 (5 bases). V lost 0 bases and J lost 1, with 12 bases in between. CDR1 and CDR2 (germline): ENHRY, SYGVKD. The CDR3 is made up of 16 amino acids. CDR3 in DNA: TGTGCCATCAGTGAGTCGGATCATGACAGGAACACTGAAGCTTTCTTT. Translating gives CAISESDHDRNTEAFF.

This clone was detected only once. This chain links TRBV27 with TRBJ2-1, with 14 bases aligning to TRBD2. The CDR3 totals 16 residues. Trimming at V came to 4 bases and at J to 8 bases, leaving 7 bases not matched to a gene. Per germline, CDR1 MNHEY and CDR2 SMNVEV (reference sequence). CDR3 in amino acids: CASSSGTSGSLYEQFF. The CDR3 nucleotides read TGTGCCAGCAGTTCTGGGACTAGCGGGAGTTTGTATGAGCAGTTCTTC.